This is a list of T cell receptor beta chains from one sample in a study of human T cells and chemical hapten exposure. TCRdb called the RACE reads again in MiXCR, with one record for every CDR3 protein. In the table there are 40,000 to 45,000 distinct CDR3 sequences, about 8.9% of which are singletons. Sequenced material: whole blood, taken in connection with sensitization to the hapten diphenylcyclopropenone (DPC). The receptors shown here come from a woman in her thirties or forties with alopecia areata. Some clones in this sample may be carry-over from other donors' samples. CDR3s include the opening cysteine and the closing phenylalanine or tryptophan. A D gene is named only where the DNA matches it firmly. Clone size is given for some rows only: seen once, a few or many times, or a class if the clone is expanded.

size	J	V	length	D	CDR3	DNA
-	TRBJ1-6	TRBV3-1	14	-	CASSQGRGNSPLHF	TGTGCCAGCAGCCAAGGACGGGGGAATTCACCCCTCCACTTT
many	TRBJ2-5	TRBV20-1	15	-	CSARDLIASTETQYF	TGCAGTGCTAGAGATCTTATCGCTAGCACAGAGACCCAGTACTTC
few	TRBJ2-3	TRBV20-1	17	TRBD2	CSALPSSGPLRTDTQYF	TGCAGTGCCCTACCTTCTAGCGGCCCGCTACGCACAGATACGCAGTATTTT
many	TRBJ1-1	TRBV6-2/TRBV6-3	11	-	CASSRGREAFF	TGTGCCAGCAGTCGGGGAAGGGAAGCTTTCTTT
few	TRBJ2-2	TRBV2	14	TRBD1	CASSASGGTGELFF	TGTGCCAGCAGTGCCTCAGGGGGAACCGGGGAGCTGTTTTTT
few	TRBJ1-6	TRBV3-1	13	TRBD1	CASRQTGDSPLHF	TGTGCCAGCAGGCAAACAGGGGATTCACCCCTCCACTTT
few	TRBJ2-7	TRBV7-2	16	TRBD1	CASSLALIQGAYEQYF	TGTGCCAGCAGCTTAGCGCTAATACAGGGGGCCTACGAGCAGTACTTC
many	TRBJ2-7	TRBV6-1	13	-	CASCRTAYYEQYF	TGTGCCAGCTGTCGGACAGCCTACTACGAGCAGTACTTC
many	TRBJ2-3	TRBV4-3	15	-	CASSQDRSHTDTQYF	TGCGCCAGCAGCCAAGATCGGTCGCACACAGATACGCAGTATTTT
-	TRBJ2-5	TRBV11-3	16	-	CASSLGSAGLRETQYF	TGTGCCAGCAGCTTAGGTTCGGCAGGCCTCCGAGAGACCCAGTACTTC
many	TRBJ1-4	TRBV27	16	TRBD1	CASSLVLQGLGGKLFF	TGTGCCAGCAGTTTGGTCCTACAGGGGTTGGGAGGAAAACTGTTTTTT